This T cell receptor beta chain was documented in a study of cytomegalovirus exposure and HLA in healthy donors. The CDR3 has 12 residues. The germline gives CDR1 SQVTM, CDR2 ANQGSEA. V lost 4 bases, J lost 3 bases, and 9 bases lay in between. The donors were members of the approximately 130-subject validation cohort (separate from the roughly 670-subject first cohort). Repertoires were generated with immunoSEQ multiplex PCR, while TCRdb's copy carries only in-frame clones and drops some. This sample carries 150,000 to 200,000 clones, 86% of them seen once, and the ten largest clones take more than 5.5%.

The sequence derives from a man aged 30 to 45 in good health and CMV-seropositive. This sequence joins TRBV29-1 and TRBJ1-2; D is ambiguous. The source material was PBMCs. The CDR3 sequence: CSVGQSYYGYTF. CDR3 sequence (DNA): TGCAGCGTTGGGCAGAGCTACTATGGCTACACCTTC. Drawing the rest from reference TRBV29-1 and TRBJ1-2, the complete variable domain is SAVISQKPSRDICQRGTSLTIQCQVDSQVTMMFWYRQQPGQSLTLIATANQGSEATYESGFVIDKFPISRPNLTFSTLTVSNMSPEDSSIYLCSVGQSYYGYTFGSGTRLTVV.